These T cell receptor beta chains were read from a single sample in a study of cytomegalovirus exposure and HLA in healthy donors. Clones were read by immunoSEQ multiplex PCR, and TCRdb kept only the in-frame ones, dropping some. This table holds under 150,000 clones, about 82% found once. The sequenced sample consisted of PBMCs. These receptors all come from a male donor in good health and CMV-seronegative. The CDR3 runs from the conserved cysteine through the conserved F or W. A D gene is named only where the DNA matches it firmly. Not all rows give a size; the values are once, few, many and, for expanded clones, a class.

TRBD1 | once | TRBJ2-5 | TRBV28 | CASSTGQQETQYF | TGTGCCAGCAGCACGGGACAGCAAGAGACCCAGTACTTC
. | . | TRBJ1-2 | TRBV11-2 | CASSLDPTGFDYGYTF | TGTGCCAGCAGCTTAGACCCAACAGGGTTTGACTATGGCTACACCTTC
. | . | TRBJ2-5 | TRBV18 | CASSPSGRNDETQYF | TGTGCCAGCTCACCATCTGGCAGGAACGATGAGACCCAGTACTTC
. | . | TRBJ1-5 | TRBV28 | CASSASSSNQPQHF | TGTGCCAGCAGTGCCAGTTCGAGCAATCAGCCCCAGCATTTT
TRBD1 | once | TRBJ1-2 | TRBV9 | CASSGTPTGGESYGYTF | TGTGCCAGCAGCGGAACCCCGACAGGGGGCGAGTCCTATGGCTACACCTTC
. | . | TRBJ1-2 | TRBV5-6 | CASSLPGNYGYTF | TGTGCCAGCAGCTTGCCAGGGAACTATGGCTACACCTTC
. | . | TRBJ1-1 | TRBV7-9 | CASSLEEGENTEAFF | TGTGCCAGCAGCTTAGAAGAGGGGGAGAACACTGAAGCTTTCTTT
TRBD2 | . | TRBJ2-7 | TRBV10-3 | CAISELAGVNEQYF | TGTGCCATCAGTGAATTAGCGGGAGTCAACGAGCAGTACTTC
TRBD1 | few | TRBJ1-5 | TRBV7-9 | CASSLGSAGRGLSNQPQHF | TGTGCCAGCAGCTTAGGATCGGCGGGCAGGGGGCTAAGCAATCAGCCCCAGCATTTT
. | . | TRBJ1-1 | TRBV7-9 | CASSFSVNTEAFF | TGTGCCAGCAGCTTTTCCGTGAACACTGAAGCTTTCTTT
TRBD1 | . | TRBJ1-2 | TRBV7-9 | CSGRGQNYGYTF | TGTTCCGGGCGGGGACAGAACTATGGCTACACCTTC
TRBD2 | . | TRBJ2-5 | TRBV7-7 | CASSLAPPPSGQETQYF | TGTGCCAGCAGCTTAGCCCCCCCGCCTAGCGGACAAGAGACCCAGTACTTC
. | . | TRBJ2-3 | TRBV11-3 | CASSSLDRPDTQYF | TGTGCCAGCAGCTCGCTCGACAGACCAGATACGCAGTATTTT
TRBD2 | . | TRBJ2-7 | TRBV4-1 | CASSQERGGIYEQYF | TGCGCCAGCAGCCAAGAACGGGGGGGCATATACGAGCAGTACTTC
TRBD2 | few | TRBJ2-7 | TRBV18 | CASSPDSGFYEQYF | TGTGCCAGCTCACCGGATAGCGGGTTCTACGAGCAGTACTTC
. | . | TRBJ2-2 | TRBV7-3 | CASSLGGSANTGELFF | TGTGCCAGCAGCTTAGGGGGGAGCGCGAACACCGGGGAGCTGTTTTTT
. | . | TRBJ1-1 | TRBV7-8 | CASSSDSKLVNTEAFF | TGTGCCAGCAGCTCCGACTCCAAACTAGTGAACACTGAAGCTTTCTTT
TRBD2 | . | TRBJ2-1 | TRBV2 | CARRTSGSFSYNEQFF | TGTGCCAGGAGGACTAGCGGGAGTTTCTCCTACAATGAGCAGTTCTTC
TRBD1 | . | TRBJ1-1 | TRBV7-9 | CASRLTGGSTEAFF | TGTGCCAGCAGACTTACAGGGGGCAGTACTGAAGCTTTCTTT
. | . | TRBJ2-1 | TRBV5-4 | CASVQDYEQFF | TGTGCCAGCGTACAGGATTATGAGCAGTTCTTC
. | . | TRBJ1-1 | TRBV11-2 | CARPGVDTEAFF | TGTGCCCGGCCCGGGGTGGATACTGAAGCTTTCTTT
. | . | TRBJ1-3 | TRBV19 | CASSIGGGSSGNTIYF | TGTGCCAGTAGTATTGGGGGAGGTAGCTCTGGAAACACCATATATTTT
TRBD1 | . | TRBJ2-7 | TRBV5-1 | CASSGDRAFPNPSYEQYF | TGCGCCAGCAGCGGGGACAGGGCCTTTCCGAACCCTTCCTACGAGCAGTACTTC
. | once | TRBJ2-5 | TRBV7-2 | CASSLGTGSSVETQYF | TGTGCCAGCAGCTTAGGCACAGGGTCTTCAGTAGAGACCCAGTACTTC
. | . | TRBJ2-1 | TRBV27 | CASSLRATSSYNEQFF | TGTGCCAGCAGTTTAAGAGCGACCAGCTCCTACAATGAGCAGTTCTTC
TRBD1 | . | TRBJ2-7 | TRBV11-2 | CASNHLRGDRPWYEQYF | TGTGCCAGCAACCATCTTCGCGGGGACAGGCCCTGGTACGAGCAGTACTTC
. | . | TRBJ1-5 | TRBV4-1 | CASSLAGTLFNQPQHF | TGCGCCAGCAGCCTCGCCGGGACACTCTTCAATCAGCCCCAGCATTTT
. | . | TRBJ1-6 | TRBV19 | CASSIGGGVDSPLHF | TGTGCCAGTAGTATAGGGGGGGGTGTTGATTCACCCCTCCACTTT
TRBD2 | once | TRBJ2-7 | TRBV5-4 | CASSGWTSGTYEQYF | TGTGCCAGCAGCGGCTGGACTAGCGGCACCTACGAGCAGTACTTC
TRBD1 | . | TRBJ1-3 | TRBV25-1 | CASGHRGGNTIYF | TGTGCCAGCGGCCACAGGGGTGGAAACACCATATATTTT
TRBD2 | few | TRBJ2-3 | TRBV9 | CASSTGLAGTDTQYF | TGTGCCAGCAGCACAGGGCTAGCGGGTACAGATACGCAGTATTTT
. | . | TRBJ2-1 | TRBV30 | CAWSTRPGQGVAGGLLNEQFF | TGTGCCTGGAGCACTCGGCCAGGACAGGGGGTAGCGGGAGGGCTCCTTAATGAGCAGTTCTTC
TRBD1 | . | TRBJ1-5 | TRBV7-8 | CASSLTGGSNQPQHF | TGTGCCAGCAGCCTGACAGGGGGGAGCAATCAGCCCCAGCATTTT
TRBD1 | . | TRBJ2-1 | TRBV28 | CASKPLPRDSDNEQFF | TGTGCCAGCAAGCCCCTCCCCCGGGACAGTGACAATGAGCAGTTCTTC